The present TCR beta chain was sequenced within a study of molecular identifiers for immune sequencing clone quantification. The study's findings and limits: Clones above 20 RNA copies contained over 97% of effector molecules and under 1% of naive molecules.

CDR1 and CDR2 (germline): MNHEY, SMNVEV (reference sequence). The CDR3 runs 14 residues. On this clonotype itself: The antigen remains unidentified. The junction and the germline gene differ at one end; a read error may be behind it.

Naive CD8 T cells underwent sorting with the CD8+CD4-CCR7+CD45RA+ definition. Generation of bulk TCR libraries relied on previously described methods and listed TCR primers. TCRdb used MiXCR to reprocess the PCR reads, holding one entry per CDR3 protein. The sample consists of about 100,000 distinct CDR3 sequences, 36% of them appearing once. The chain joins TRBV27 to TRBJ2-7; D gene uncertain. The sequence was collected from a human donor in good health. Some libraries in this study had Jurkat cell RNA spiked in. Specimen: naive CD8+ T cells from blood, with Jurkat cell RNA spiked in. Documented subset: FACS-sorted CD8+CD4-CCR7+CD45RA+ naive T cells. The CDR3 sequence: CASSLIGQRYEQYF. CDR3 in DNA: TGTGCTAGCAGTTTGATTGGGCAAAGGTACGAGCAGTACTTC.